Below, 30 T cell receptor beta chains from the same sample are listed, as sequenced in a study of T cells in Graves' hyperthyroidism and ophthalmopathy. RNA transcripts yielded amplified TCR beta CDR3 regions. The HTBI set primed first-round TCR CDR3 RT-PCR. TCRdb itself ran the multiplex PCR reads through MiXCR, one entry per CDR3 protein. The table includes 35,000 or so distinct CDR3 sequences, 40% to 60% detected once. Specimen: blood. Source of these receptors: a man aged 35 to 55 with Graves' ophthalmopathy.

Turning to this clonotype: No conserved phenylalanine or tryptophan ends this CDR3, so it is likely a read error. It is unclear where the CDR3 begins or ends on the DNA, so no DNA is shown, and the CDR3 is as TCRdb lists it. V usage is TRBV29-1 and J usage is TRBJ2-5; the table's D call, TRBD2, was not checked against the DNA. Germline-derived CDR1 and CDR2 are SQVTM and ANQGSEA. Including both end residues, the CDR3 is 13 amino acids long. The CDR3 reads CSATAGGGRDPVL.

This clonotype has just one count. This chain joins TRBV11-2 and TRBJ1-6; TRBD1 is a possible D gene (6 bases). The CDR3 extends over 13 amino acids. Germline-derived CDR1 and CDR2 are SGHAT and FQNNGV. The germline V and J ends were trimmed by 5 bases and 8 bases, with 10 bases remaining between them. CDR3 sequence reads: CASSTRTDSPLHF. DNA of the CDR3: TGTGCCAGCAGCACTAGGACAGATTCACCCCTCCACTTT.

There are many counts of this clonotype. Here the CDR3 DNA reads TGCGCCAGGACCAAATATAGGACAGGGGGCCACGAGCAGTACTTC. Residues: CARTKYRTGGHEQYF. The rearrangement joins TRBV5-1 to TRBJ2-7, with TRBD1 matching 11 bases. Germline V gene data show CDR1 as SGHRS and CDR2 as YFSETQ. V gave up 8 bases and J gave up 5 bases; unmatched junction bases: 12. The CDR3 has 15 amino acids.

The sample holds many counts of this clonotype. A much larger clone sits a single nucleotide away, making a read error possible. This chain uses TRBV7-6 with TRBJ1-3, with TRBD1 matching 7 bases. The germline V gene encodes CDR1 SGHVS and CDR2 FNYEAQ. This CDR3 spans 15 amino acids. The CDR3 sequence: CASSLNRDSTNTIHF. The DNA of the CDR3 is TGTGCCAGCAGCTTAAACCGGGACAGCACCAACACCATACATTTT.

Comment on this clonotype: Relative to the germline gene, one junction end is altered; a read error may explain this. The gene calls are TRBV2 and TRBJ2-7; D is unclear. The V gene's germline CDR1 is SNHLY and CDR2 FYNNEI. There are 12 residues in the CDR3. CDR3 sequence reads: CASRSAAYEQHF. CDR3 nucleotide sequence: TGTGCCAGCAGGTCGGCAGCCTACGAGCAGCACTTC.

The table lists this clonotype with many counts. The gene calls are TRBV4-1 and TRBJ2-3; D uncertain. Germline assignment: CDR1 MGHRA and CDR2 YSYEKL. The germline V and J ends were trimmed by 1 base and 0 bases, with 8 bases remaining between them. The CDR3 covers 15 residues. The CDR3 DNA reads as TGCGCCAGCAGCCAAGGGTACGGGAGCACAGATACGCAGTATTTT. Residues: CASSQGYGSTDTQYF.

This clonotype rates as medium-sized. The chain employs TRBV20-1 and TRBJ2-7, with D perhaps matching TRBD1 or TRBD2 (5 bases each). This CDR3 has 13 residues. Germline CDR1 DFQATT, CDR2 SNEGSKA (reference sequence). With 0 bases removed from V and 5 bases from J, the gap between germline ends came to 11 bases. The CDR3 region is CSARDGRGDEQYF. CDR3 DNA sequence: TGCAGTGCTAGAGATGGGAGAGGGGACGAGCAGTACTTC.

The chain uses TRBV6-6 and TRBJ2-5; 10 positions match TRBD1. The CDR3 covers 14 residues. Germline CDR1 reads MNHNY; CDR2 reads SVGAGI (reference sequence). V gave up 6 bases and J gave up 3 bases; unmatched junction bases: 4. CDR3 loop: CASSPGQGKETQYF. DNA for the CDR3: TGTGCCAGCAGCCCGGGACAGGGGAAAGAGACCCAGTACTTC.

The chain is built from TRBV9 and TRBJ2-5, with TRBD2 matching over 7 bases. Germline CDR1 reads SGDLS; CDR2 reads YYNGEE. The CDR3 length is 15 residues. V lost 3 bases and J lost 3; bases outside the gene matches: 8. This chain's CDR3 is CASSGGGRPKETQYF. The CDR3 DNA reads as TGTGCCAGCAGCGGGGGGGGACGGCCAAAAGAGACCCAGTACTTC.

The chain employs TRBV9 and TRBJ2-1, with a possible D match to TRBD2 (7 bases). The CDR3 covers 16 residues. Between the trimmed V and J ends, which lost 0 bases and 6 bases, there was a span of 16 bases. The germline gives CDR1 SGDLS, CDR2 YYNGEE. The CDR3 DNA reads TGTGCCAGCAGCGTAGTCCCGACTGCGGGGGCCAATGAGCAGTTCTTC. It yields the protein CASSVVPTAGANEQFF.

This clonotype appeared once. CDR3 DNA: TGTGCCAGCAGTTCCGGGACAGGGGAGGTCTCCTACGAGCAGTACTTC. Its protein product is CASSSGTGEVSYEQYF. The rearrangement links TRBV7-2 to TRBJ2-7; 10 nucleotides match TRBD1. Trimming cost V 6 bases and J 0 bases; bases outside gene matches: 8. The CDR3 loop spans 16 amino acids. Germline assignment: CDR1 SGHTA and CDR2 FQGNSA. The full variable domain, completed using reference TRBV7-2 and TRBJ2-7, is GAGVSQSPSNKVTEKGKDVELRCDPISGHTALYWYRQSLGQGLEFLIYFQGNSAPDKSGLPSDRFSAERTGGSVSTLTIQRTQQEDSAVYLCASSSGTGEVSYEQYFGPGTRLTVT.

This clonotype was observed a few times. A much larger clonotype is one base distant, so this may be a read error. The chain couples TRBV4-1 to TRBJ1-2; D is possibly TRBD1 (6 bases). Germline V gives CDR1 MGHRA, CDR2 YSYEKL. The CDR3 is 16 residues long. CDR3 coding DNA: TGCGCCAGCAGCCAAGATAGGATTGGCAGGGGCTATGGCTACGCCTTC. Its translation is CASSQDRIGRGYGYAF.

This clonotype has only one observation. The chain carries TRBV25-1 and TRBJ1-2; D possibly corresponds to TRBD1 (5 bases). V lost 4 bases, J lost 8 bases, and 26 bases lay in between. CDR1 is MGHDK and CDR2 is SYGVNS in the germline V gene. The CDR3 totals 17 residues. The DNA of the CDR3 is TGTGCCAGCAGTGCTATCGCCGGGGCAGCTTCGTTGGGGGGCTACACCTTC. Protein product: CASSAIAGAASLGGYTF.

A remark on this clonotype: A read error is likely, as this CDR3 ends without the conserved phenylalanine or tryptophan. The rearrangement uses TRBV20-1 and TRBJ2-4; D possibly corresponds to TRBD2 (6 bases). This CDR3 spans 15 amino acids. CDR1 DFQATT and CDR2 SNEGSKA come from the germline V gene (reference sequence). CDR3 loop: CGAQRDSGPKNIQYV. The CDR3 nucleotides read TGCGGTGCTCAACGGGACTCAGGGCCCAAAAACATTCAGTACGTC.

In this sample, this clonotype turned up many times. The chain uses TRBV27 and TRBJ2-5; 8 bases fit TRBD2. J gave up 6 bases and V 2 bases, and 8 bases lay outside the gene matches. From germline, CDR1 is MNHEY and CDR2 SMNVEV (reference sequence). The CDR3 is 15 amino acids. In DNA, the CDR3 is TGTGCCAGCAGTTTAACCGGGAGGGTCACTCAGACCCAGTACTTC. Encoded protein: CASSLTGRVTQTQYF.

In its sample, this clonotype was seen once. The rearrangement uses TRBV20-1 and TRBJ2-1; D possibly corresponds to TRBD2 (5 bases). The CDR3 extends over 12 amino acids. V dropped 5 bases and J dropped 9 bases, with 14 bases sitting between them. Looked up from germline, CDR1 is DFQATT and CDR2 is SNEGSKA (reference sequence). In DNA, the CDR3 is TGCAGTGCTGGGAGCTGGCGTACTGAGCAGTTCTTC. It encodes CSAGSWRTEQFF.

This chain uses TRBV18 with TRBJ1-2, with D unclear. The CDR3 loop spans 15 amino acids. From germline, CDR1 is KGHSH and CDR2 LQKENI. The V end lost 3 bases, the J end lost 8 bases, and 19 bases lay between the germline ends. CDR3: CASSPEASFFKGYTF. CDR3 nucleotides: TGTGCCAGCTCACCTGAAGCGTCCTTTTTTAAGGGCTACACCTTC.

This sequence joins TRBV7-2 and TRBJ2-1; TRBD1 matches at 8 bases. Unmatched junction bases numbered 11, after V lost 5 bases and J lost 8 bases. The CDR3 extends over 15 amino acids. The germline CDR1 and CDR2 sequences are SGHTA and FQGNSA. The CDR3 protein is CASSPSNRGAHEQFF. CDR3 nucleotide sequence: TGTGCCAGCAGCCCTTCTAACAGGGGGGCCCATGAGCAGTTCTTC.

The CDR3 here is CSARGEDIYEQYF. The CDR3 DNA reads as TGCAGTGCTCGAGGGGAGGACATCTACGAGCAGTACTTC. The chain uses TRBV20-1 and TRBJ2-7; the D gene is possibly TRBD2 (6 bases). CDR3 length: 13 amino acids. V lost 5 bases, J lost 3 bases, and 14 bases lay in between. Germline V gene lookup returns CDR1 DFQATT and CDR2 SNEGSKA (reference sequence).

This rearrangement joins TRBV5-4 to TRBJ1-4, with a tentative D call TRBD1 (5 bases). CDR3 size: 13 residues. The germline CDR1 and CDR2 sequences are SGHNT and YYREEE (reference sequence). Trimming removed 0 bases from V and 7 bases from J, with 7 bases in between. The CDR3 loop is CASSLGQTEKLFF. In DNA, the CDR3 is TGTGCCAGCAGCTTGGGACAGACTGAAAAACTGTTTTTT.

This sequence joins TRBV7-6 and TRBJ2-7; D gene ambiguous. The V and J ends lost 2 bases and 5 bases respectively, with 7 bases between them. The CDR3 runs to 12 residues. CDR1 and CDR2 (germline): SGHVS, FNYEAQ. This CDR3 is CASSLNRDEQYF. The CDR3 DNA is TGTGCCAGCAGCTTAAACCGGGACGAGCAGTACTTC. The full variable domain, rest sourced from reference TRBV7-6 and TRBJ2-7, is GAGVSQSPRYKVTKRGQDVALRCDPISGHVSLYWYRQALGQGPEFLTYFNYEAQQDKSGLPNDRFSAERPEGSISTLTIQRTEQRDSAMYRCASSLNRDEQYFGPGTRLTVT.

For this clonotype: One end of the junction is discordant with germline, which a read error may explain. The genes are TRBV12-3 or TRBV12-4 and TRBJ2-1; D ambiguous. The CDR3 consists of 15 residues. CDR3 in DNA: TGTGCCAGCAGCCAGAGGCCCAGCCCCTACAGTGAGCAGTTCTTC. Amino acids: CASSQRPSPYSEQFF.

This clonotype was seen ten or more times. The J gene is TRBJ1-5, the V gene TRBV28; 9 nucleotides match TRBD1. After removal of 6 bases from V and 5 bases from J, the junction contained 5 bases not matched to a gene. Germline-derived CDR1 and CDR2 are MDHEN and SYDVKM. The CDR3 spans 14 residues. The CDR3 DNA is TGTGCCAGCAGAGGGGACAGGGAAGATCAGCCCCAGCATTTT. This gives the protein CASRGDREDQPQHF.

The chain joins TRBV7-2 to TRBJ2-3; perhaps TRBD2 as D (5 bases). The CDR3 is 15 residues long. Trimming cost V 1 base and J 6 bases, with 14 bases left between them. Germline V gene lookup returns CDR1 SGHTA and CDR2 FQGNSA. The CDR3 loop is CASSLVALWEDTQYF. The CDR3 nucleotides read TGTGCCAGCAGCTTAGTTGCGCTATGGGAGGATACGCAGTATTTT.

This clonotype has ten or more counts. The rearrangement joins TRBV9 to TRBJ2-1; 9 bases agree with TRBD2. In germline, CDR1 is SGDLS, CDR2 YYNGEE. The junction had 10 bases not matched to a gene; V was cut back by 4 bases and J by 5 bases. CDR3 length equals 16 residues. The CDR3 region is CASSPQAGGPHNEQFF. In nucleotides, the CDR3 is TGTGCCAGCAGCCCGCAAGCGGGGGGCCCTCACAATGAGCAGTTCTTC.

This clonotype was counted at least ten times. V is TRBV4-1 and J is TRBJ2-7; tentative D call: TRBD1 (7 bases). Germline values: CDR1 MGHRA, CDR2 YSYEKL. V was pared by 6 bases and J by 3 bases, with 24 bases between. This CDR3 is built from 17 residues. Here the CDR3 DNA reads TGCGCCAGCAGTCCAAGACTTGGCAGGGGGACTCTCTACGAGCAGTACTTC. It specifies CASSPRLGRGTLYEQYF.

The V and J genes are TRBV7-9 and TRBJ1-3; 7 nucleotides match TRBD1. In germline, CDR1 is SEHNR, CDR2 FQNEAQ (reference sequence). V dropped 7 bases and J dropped 10; count of bases not matched to a gene: 16. CDR3 length: 15 amino acids. CDR3 residues: CASKLSAGGEETIYF. CDR3 in DNA: TGTGCCAGCAAGTTGTCGGCAGGGGGGGAGGAGACCATATATTTT.

As for this clonotype: The junction differs from germline at one of its ends, possibly a read error. J is TRBJ2-7 and V is TRBV29-1, with 8 bases aligning to TRBD1. The CDR3 consists of 15 residues. Germline CDR1 is SQVTM and CDR2 is ANQGSEA. The CDR3 protein is CSSFPFSGQDYKQYF. Written as DNA, the CDR3 is TGCAGCAGTTTTCCCTTTTCGGGACAGGACTACAAGCAGTACTTC.

This clonotype was seen at least ten times. The chain uses TRBV5-1 and TRBJ2-3, with 13 bases identical to TRBD2. Germline CDR1 and CDR2: SGHRS and YFSETQ. V trimming: 4 bases; J trimming: 9 bases; junction bases outside the gene matches: 11. The CDR3 runs 16 residues. The CDR3 protein is CASSPGLAGDVGTQYF. DNA for the CDR3: TGCGCCAGCAGCCCCGGACTAGCGGGAGACGTCGGCACGCAGTATTTT.

Within the sample, this clonotype is medium-sized. The rearrangement links TRBV7-9 to TRBJ1-5, with D tentatively TRBD1 (5 bases). Trimming stripped 6 bases from V and 3 bases from J, with 9 bases between. CDR3 length: 13 residues. Germline CDR1 and CDR2: SEHNR and FQNEAQ (reference sequence). The CDR3 region has the DNA TGTGCCAGCAGTAACGGGGCCAATCAGCCCCAGCATTTT. Its translation: CASSNGANQPQHF.